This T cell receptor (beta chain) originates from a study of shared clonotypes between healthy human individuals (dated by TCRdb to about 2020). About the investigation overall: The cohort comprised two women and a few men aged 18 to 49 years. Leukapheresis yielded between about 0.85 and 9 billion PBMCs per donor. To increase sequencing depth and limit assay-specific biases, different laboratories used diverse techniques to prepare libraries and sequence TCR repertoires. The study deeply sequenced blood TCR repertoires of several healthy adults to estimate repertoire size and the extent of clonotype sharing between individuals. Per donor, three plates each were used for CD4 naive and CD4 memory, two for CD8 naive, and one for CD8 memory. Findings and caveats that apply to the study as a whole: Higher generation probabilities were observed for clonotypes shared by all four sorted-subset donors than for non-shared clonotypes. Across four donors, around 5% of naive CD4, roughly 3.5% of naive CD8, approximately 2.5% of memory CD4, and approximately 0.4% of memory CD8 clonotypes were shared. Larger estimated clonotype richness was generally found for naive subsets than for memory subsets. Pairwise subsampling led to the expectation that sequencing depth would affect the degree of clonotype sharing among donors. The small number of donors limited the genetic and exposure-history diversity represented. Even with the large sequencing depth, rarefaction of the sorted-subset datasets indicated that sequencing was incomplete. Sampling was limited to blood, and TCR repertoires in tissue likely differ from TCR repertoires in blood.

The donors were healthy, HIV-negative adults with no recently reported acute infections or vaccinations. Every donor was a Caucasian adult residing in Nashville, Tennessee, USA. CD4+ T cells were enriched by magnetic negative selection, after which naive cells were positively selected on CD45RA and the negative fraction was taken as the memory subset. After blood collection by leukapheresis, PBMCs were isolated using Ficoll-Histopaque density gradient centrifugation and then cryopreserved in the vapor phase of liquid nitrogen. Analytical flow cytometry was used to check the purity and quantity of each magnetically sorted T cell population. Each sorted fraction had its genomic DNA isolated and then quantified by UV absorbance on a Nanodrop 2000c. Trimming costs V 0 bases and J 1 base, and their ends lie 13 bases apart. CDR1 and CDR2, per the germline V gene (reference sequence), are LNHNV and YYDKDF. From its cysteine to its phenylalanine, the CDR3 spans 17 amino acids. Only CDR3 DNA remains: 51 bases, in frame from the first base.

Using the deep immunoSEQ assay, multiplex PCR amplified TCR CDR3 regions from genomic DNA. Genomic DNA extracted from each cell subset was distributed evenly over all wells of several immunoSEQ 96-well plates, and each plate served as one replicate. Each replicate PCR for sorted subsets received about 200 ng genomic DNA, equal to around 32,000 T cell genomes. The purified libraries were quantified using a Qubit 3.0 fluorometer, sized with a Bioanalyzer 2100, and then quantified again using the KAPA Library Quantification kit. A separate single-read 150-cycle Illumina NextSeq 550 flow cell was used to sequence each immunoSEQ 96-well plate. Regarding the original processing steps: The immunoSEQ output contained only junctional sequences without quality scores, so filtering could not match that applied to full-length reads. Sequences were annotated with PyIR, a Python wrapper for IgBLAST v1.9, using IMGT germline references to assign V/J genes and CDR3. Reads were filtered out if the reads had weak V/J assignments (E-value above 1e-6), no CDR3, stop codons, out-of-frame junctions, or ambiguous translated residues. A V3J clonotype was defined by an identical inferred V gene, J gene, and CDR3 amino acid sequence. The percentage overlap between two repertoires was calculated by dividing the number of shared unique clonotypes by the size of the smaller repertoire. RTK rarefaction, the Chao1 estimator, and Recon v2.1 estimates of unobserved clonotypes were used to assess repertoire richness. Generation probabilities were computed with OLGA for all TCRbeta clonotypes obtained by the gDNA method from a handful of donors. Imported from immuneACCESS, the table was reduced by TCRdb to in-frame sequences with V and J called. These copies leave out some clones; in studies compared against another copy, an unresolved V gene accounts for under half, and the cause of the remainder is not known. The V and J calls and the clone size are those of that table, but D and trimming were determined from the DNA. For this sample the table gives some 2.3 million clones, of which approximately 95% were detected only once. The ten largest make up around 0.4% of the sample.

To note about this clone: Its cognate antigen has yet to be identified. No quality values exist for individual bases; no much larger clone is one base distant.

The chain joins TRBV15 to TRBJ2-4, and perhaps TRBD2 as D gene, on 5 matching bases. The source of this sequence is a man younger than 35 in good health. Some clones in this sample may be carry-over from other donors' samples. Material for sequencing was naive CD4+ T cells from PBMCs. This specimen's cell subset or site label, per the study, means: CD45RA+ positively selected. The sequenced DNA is TGTGCCACCAGCAGAGATCCCCTACTAGTGGCCAAAAACATTCAGTACTTC. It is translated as CATSRDPLLVAKNIQYF.